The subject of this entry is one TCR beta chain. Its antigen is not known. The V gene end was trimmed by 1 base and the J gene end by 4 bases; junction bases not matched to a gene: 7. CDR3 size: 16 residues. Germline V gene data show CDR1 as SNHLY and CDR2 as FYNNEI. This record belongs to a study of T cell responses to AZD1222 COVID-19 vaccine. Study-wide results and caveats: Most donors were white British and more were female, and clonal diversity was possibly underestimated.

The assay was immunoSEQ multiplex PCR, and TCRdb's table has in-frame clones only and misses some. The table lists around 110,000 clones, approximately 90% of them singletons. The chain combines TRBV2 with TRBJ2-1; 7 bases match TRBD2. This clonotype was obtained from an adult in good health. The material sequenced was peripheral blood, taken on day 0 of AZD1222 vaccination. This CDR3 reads CASSEVGTTIYNEQFF. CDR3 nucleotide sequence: TGTGCCAGCAGTGAAGTGGGGACTACCATTTACAATGAGCAGTTCTTC.